Listed below are T cell receptor beta chains from one sample, sequenced in a study of regulatory T cells in long-lasting Graves disease. TCRdb reprocessed the multiplex PCR reads via MiXCR and lists one record per CDR3 protein. Of 300,000 to 400,000 distinct CDR3 sequences in the sample, roughly a sixth were seen once. The same specimen was also included in a second study, on T cells in Graves' hyperthyroidism and ophthalmopathy.

The sample in question was peripheral blood mononuclear cells (PBMCs), obtained at new diagnosis, from a patient treated with antithyroid drugs. The receptors originated from a man aged 35 to 55 with Graves disease. CDR3s include the opening cysteine and the closing phenylalanine or tryptophan. D genes are given only for firm matches. Expanded clones get a size class; other rows say once, few or many, or leave the size out.

TRBV25-1	TRBJ2-7	many	TRBD1	TGTGCCAGCAGAGGGACAGGAAGTACCGACGAGCAGTACTTC	CASRGTGSTDEQYF
TRBV6-2/TRBV6-3	TRBJ2-1	.	.	TGTGCCAGCAGCCCACAGTTGAGCTCCTACAATGAGCAGTTCTTC	CASSPQLSSYNEQFF
TRBV2	TRBJ1-2	many	.	TGTGCCAGCAGTCAATCGGACGGCTACACCTTC	CASSQSDGYTF
TRBV9	TRBJ2-1	few	.	TGTGCCAGCAGCACCCAAAGAGGGGGGGCGGGGAATGAGCAGTTCTTC	CASSTQRGGAGNEQFF
TRBV30	TRBJ1-3	many	.	TGTGCCTGGAGAACCAGGGGCCTAAGAAACACCATATATTTT	CAWRTRGLRNTIYF
TRBV5-1	TRBJ1-1	.	.	TGCGCCAGCAGCCTGGCGGGTGGGGTGCCCACTGAAGCTTTCTTT	CASSLAGGVPTEAFF
TRBV9	TRBJ2-5	many	.	TGTGCCAGCTCCGTTGGACAGCAAGAGACCCAGTACTTC	CASSVGQQETQYF
TRBV27	TRBJ1-1	.	.	TGTGCCAGCAGCTGGAGGGGGAAAGGCACTGAAGCTTTCTTT	CASSWRGKGTEAFF
TRBV28	TRBJ1-1	many	.	TGTGCCAGCAGTTCCCCACCGGGGACTGAAGCTTTCTTT	CASSSPPGTEAFF
TRBV7-9	TRBJ1-6	many	.	TGTGCCAGCGGAACAGGGAGTCCCTATAATTCACCCCTCCACTTT	CASGTGSPYNSPLHF
TRBV25-1	TRBJ2-4	.	.	TGTGCCAGCAGTGAATTCATAGGAAACATTCAGTACTTC	CASSEFIGNIQYF
TRBV27	TRBJ2-2	.	TRBD1	TGTGCCAGCAGTTCCGGGACAGGGCACTCGAACACCGGGGAGCTGTTTTTT	CASSSGTGHSNTGELFF
TRBV15	TRBJ1-5	many	.	TGTGCCACCAGCCTTAACAAGGAGAGTACTCAGCCCCAGCATTTT	CATSLNKESTQPQHF
TRBV27	TRBJ1-2	many	TRBD1	TGTGCCAGCAGAACAGGGGGCTATGGCTACACCTTC	CASRTGGYGYTF
TRBV20-1	TRBJ2-2	.	TRBD1	TGCAGTGCTAGGGACAGGGAAGACTTCACCGGGGAGCTGTTTTTT	CSARDREDFTGELFF
TRBV25-1	TRBJ2-7	few	TRBD1	TGTGCCAGCAGTAGGGGGCTTTGGCAGTACTTC	CASSRGLWQYF
TRBV29-1	TRBJ2-2	.	TRBD2	TGCAGCGTCAGATTTTTAGCGGGGAGGCACACCGGGGAGCTGTTTTTT	CSVRFLAGRHTGELFF
TRBV6-1	TRBJ2-5	many	.	TGTGCCAGCTGGTCTTGGACAGAGCAAGAGACCCAGTACTTC	CASWSWTEQETQYF
TRBV11-2	TRBJ2-3	many	.	TGTGCCAGCAGCTTAGACGCTTCTAGCACAGATACGCAGTATTTT	CASSLDASSTDTQYF
TRBV18	TRBJ2-1	many	.	TGTGCCAGCTCACCACAGGGCGGCTCCTACAATGAGCAGTTCTTC	CASSPQGGSYNEQFF
TRBV2	TRBJ1-3	few	.	TGTGCCAGCAGTAGAATTCTCGTCTCGGGAAACACCATATATTTT	CASSRILVSGNTIYF
TRBV7-3	TRBJ2-3	.	TRBD1	TGTGCCAGCAGCCTGGACAGGAGCCGCACAGATACGCAGTATTTT	CASSLDRSRTDTQYF
TRBV20-1	TRBJ2-7	few	.	TGCAGTGCTAGGACAGCGAGGGCAGGGGAATCCTACGAGCAGTACTTC	CSARTARAGESYEQYF
TRBV12-3/TRBV12-4	TRBJ2-1	many	.	TGTGCCAGCAGTTTAGGCCCAATTCCTTCCTACAATGAGCAGTTCTTC	CASSLGPIPSYNEQFF
TRBV3-1	TRBJ2-5	few	TRBD1	TGTGCCAGCAGCCAGGTGACAGGGGGCGTAGGGACCCAGTACTTC	CASSQVTGGVGTQYF
TRBV6-1	TRBJ2-7	few	TRBD2	TGTGCCAGCAGGCGCAGACTAGCGGGGTCCTACGAGCAGTACTTC	CASRRRLAGSYEQYF
TRBV15	TRBJ2-4	many	TRBD2	TGTGCCACCGCCGGGGGGGTGGGAAACATTCAGTACTTC	CATAGGVGNIQYF
TRBV3-1	TRBJ2-3	.	TRBD2	TGTGCCAGCAGCCTGAGCGGGGGGTTTACCCCCACAGATACGCAGTATTTT	CASSLSGGFTPTDTQYF
TRBV2	TRBJ2-1	.	TRBD2	TGTGCCAGCAGTGTAAGCGGGGGGGCTTCCAATGAGCAGTTCTTC	CASSVSGGASNEQFF
TRBV30	TRBJ2-6	many	.	TGTGCCTGGCAGGTCGGGGTCTCTGGGGCCAACGTCCTGACTTTC	CAWQVGVSGANVLTF
TRBV20-1	TRBJ2-3	once	.	TGCAGTGCTAGCATTCGTGCCTCAAGGGATACGCAGTATTTT	CSASIRASRDTQYF
TRBV6-1	TRBJ2-2	many	TRBD1	TGTGCCAGCAATCTTCCGGGACAGGGCGTTTCCGGGGAGCTGTTTTTT	CASNLPGQGVSGELFF